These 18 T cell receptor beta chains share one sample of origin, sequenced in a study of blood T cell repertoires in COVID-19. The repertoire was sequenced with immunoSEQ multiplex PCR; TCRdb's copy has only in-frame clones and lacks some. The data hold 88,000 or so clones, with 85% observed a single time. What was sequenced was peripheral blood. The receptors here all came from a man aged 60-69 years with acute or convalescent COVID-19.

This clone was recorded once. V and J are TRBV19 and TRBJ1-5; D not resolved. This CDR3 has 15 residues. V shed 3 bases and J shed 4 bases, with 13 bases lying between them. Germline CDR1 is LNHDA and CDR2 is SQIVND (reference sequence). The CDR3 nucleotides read TGTGCCAGTAGTATTTCGGGAGGGAAAAATCAGCCCCAGCATTTT. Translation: CASSISGGKNQPQHF.

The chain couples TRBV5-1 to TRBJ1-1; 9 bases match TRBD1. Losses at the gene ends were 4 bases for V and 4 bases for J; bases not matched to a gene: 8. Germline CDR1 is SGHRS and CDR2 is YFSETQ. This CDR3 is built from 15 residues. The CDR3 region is CASSSTGQGVTEAFF. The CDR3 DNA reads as TGCGCCAGCAGCAGTACGGGACAGGGTGTCACTGAAGCTTTCTTT. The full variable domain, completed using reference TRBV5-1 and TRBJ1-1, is KAGVTQTPRYLIKTRGQQVTLSCSPISGHRSVSWYQQTPGQGLQFLFEYFSETQRNKGNFPGRFSGRQFSNSRSEMNVSTLELGDSALYLCASSSTGQGVTEAFFGQGTRLTVV.

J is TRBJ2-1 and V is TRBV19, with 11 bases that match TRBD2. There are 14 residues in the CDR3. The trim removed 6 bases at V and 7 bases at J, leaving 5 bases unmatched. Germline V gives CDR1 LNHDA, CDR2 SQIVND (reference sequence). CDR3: CASSRLAGLNEQFF. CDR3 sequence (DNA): TGTGCCAGTAGCCGACTAGCGGGACTTAATGAGCAGTTCTTC.

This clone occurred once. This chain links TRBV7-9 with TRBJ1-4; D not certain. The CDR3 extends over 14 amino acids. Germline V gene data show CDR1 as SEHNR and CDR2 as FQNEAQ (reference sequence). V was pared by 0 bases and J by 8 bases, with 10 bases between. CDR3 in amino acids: CASSLARGLEKLFF. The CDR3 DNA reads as TGTGCCAGCAGCTTAGCCCGTGGGCTGGAAAAACTGTTTTTT.

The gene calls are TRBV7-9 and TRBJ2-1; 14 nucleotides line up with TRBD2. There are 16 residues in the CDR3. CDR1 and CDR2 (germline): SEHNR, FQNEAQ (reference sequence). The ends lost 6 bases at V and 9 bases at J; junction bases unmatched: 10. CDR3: CASSPWTSGGFGEQFF. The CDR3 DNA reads TGTGCCAGCAGTCCCTGGACTAGCGGGGGGTTCGGTGAGCAGTTCTTC.

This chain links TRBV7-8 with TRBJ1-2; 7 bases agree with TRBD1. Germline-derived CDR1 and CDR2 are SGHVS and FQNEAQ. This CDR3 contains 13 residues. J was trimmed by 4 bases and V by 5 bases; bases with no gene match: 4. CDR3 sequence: CASSQTGAYGYTF. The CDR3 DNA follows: TGTGCCAGCAGCCAAACAGGGGCCTATGGCTACACCTTC.

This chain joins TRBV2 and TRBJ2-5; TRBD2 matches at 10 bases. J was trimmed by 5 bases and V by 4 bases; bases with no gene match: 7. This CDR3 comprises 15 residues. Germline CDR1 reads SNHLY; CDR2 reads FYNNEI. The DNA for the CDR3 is TGTGCCAGCAGTGGGGCTAGCGGGAGTGGTGAGACCCAGTACTTC. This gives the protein CASSGASGSGETQYF.

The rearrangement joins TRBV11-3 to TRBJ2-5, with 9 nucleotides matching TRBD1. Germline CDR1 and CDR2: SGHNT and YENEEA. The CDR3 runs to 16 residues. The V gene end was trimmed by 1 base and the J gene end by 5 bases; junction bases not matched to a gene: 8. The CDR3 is CASSLVGTGGRETQYF. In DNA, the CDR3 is TGTGCCAGCAGCTTAGTTGGCACAGGGGGCAGGGAGACCCAGTACTTC.

The CDR3 reads CASSPGILYEQYF. The CDR3, as DNA: TGTGCCAGCTCACCCGGGATTCTCTACGAGCAGTACTTC. The rearrangement joins TRBV18 to TRBJ2-7; maybe TRBD2 (5 bases). The CDR3 consists of 13 residues. V lost 3 bases and J 3 bases, leaving 9 bases between the germline ends. Germline-derived CDR1 and CDR2 are KGHSH and LQKENI.

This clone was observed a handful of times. CDR3 nucleotides: TGTGCCAGCAGAAGGGGGGACAGGGGAAGTTTTCAGCCCCAGCATTTT. Amino acid sequence: CASRRGDRGSFQPQHF. This chain connects TRBV6-6 to TRBJ1-5; 10 bases are shared with TRBD1. The junction had 11 bases not matched to a gene; V was cut back by 6 bases and J by 6 bases. The V gene's germline CDR1 is MNHNY and CDR2 SVGAGI (reference sequence). CDR3 length: 16 amino acids.

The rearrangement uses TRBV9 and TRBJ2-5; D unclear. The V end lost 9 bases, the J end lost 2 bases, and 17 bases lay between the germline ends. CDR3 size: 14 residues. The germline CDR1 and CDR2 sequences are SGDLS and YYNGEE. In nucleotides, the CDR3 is TGTGCCAAAATCGAGATACTGCCGCAAGAGACCCAGTACTTC. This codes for CAKIEILPQETQYF.

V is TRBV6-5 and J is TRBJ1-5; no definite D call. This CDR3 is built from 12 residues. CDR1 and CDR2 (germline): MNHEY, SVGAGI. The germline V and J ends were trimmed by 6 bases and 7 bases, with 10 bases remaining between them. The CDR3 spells CASSHPGQPQHF. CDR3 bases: TGTGCCAGCAGCCATCCGGGGCAGCCCCAGCATTTT.

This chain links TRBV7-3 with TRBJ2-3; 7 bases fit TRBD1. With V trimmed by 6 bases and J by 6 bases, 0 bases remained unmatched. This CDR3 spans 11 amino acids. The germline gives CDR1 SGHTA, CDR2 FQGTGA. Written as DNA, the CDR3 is TGTGCCAGCAGACAGGGGGATACGCAGTATTTT. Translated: CASRQGDTQYF.

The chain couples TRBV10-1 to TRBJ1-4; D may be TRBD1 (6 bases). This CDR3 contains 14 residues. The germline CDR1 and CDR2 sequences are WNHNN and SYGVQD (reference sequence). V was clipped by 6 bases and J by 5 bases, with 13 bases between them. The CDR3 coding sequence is TGCGCCAGCAGCCACAGGGCGGAAAATGAAAAACTGTTTTTT. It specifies CASSHRAENEKLFF.

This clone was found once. CDR3 protein: CASSLGSGIGTDTQYF. In DNA, the CDR3 is TGTGCCAGCAGCTTAGGTAGCGGGATTGGGACAGATACGCAGTATTTT. The genes are TRBV7-6 and TRBJ2-3; 8 bases fit TRBD2. Germline lookup yields CDR1 SGHVS and CDR2 FNYEAQ. There are 16 residues in the CDR3. Unmatched junction bases numbered 6, after V lost 1 base and J lost 3 bases.

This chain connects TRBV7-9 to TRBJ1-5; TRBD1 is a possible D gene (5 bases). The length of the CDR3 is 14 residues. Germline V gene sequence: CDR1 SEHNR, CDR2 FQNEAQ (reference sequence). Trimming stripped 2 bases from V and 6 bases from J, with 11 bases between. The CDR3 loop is CASSLPGSAQPQHF. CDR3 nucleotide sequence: TGTGCCAGCAGCTTACCAGGGTCCGCTCAGCCCCAGCATTTT.

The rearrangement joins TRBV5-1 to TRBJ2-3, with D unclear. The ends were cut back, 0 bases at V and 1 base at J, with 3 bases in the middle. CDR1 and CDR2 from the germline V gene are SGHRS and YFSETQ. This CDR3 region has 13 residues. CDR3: CASSLAGTDTQYF. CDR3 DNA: TGCGCCAGCAGCTTGGCAGGCACAGATACGCAGTATTTT.

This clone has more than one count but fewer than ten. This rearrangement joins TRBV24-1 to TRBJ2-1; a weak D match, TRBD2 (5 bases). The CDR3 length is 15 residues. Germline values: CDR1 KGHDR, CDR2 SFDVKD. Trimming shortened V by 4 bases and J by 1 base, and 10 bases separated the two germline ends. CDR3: CATSDPTGSYNEQFF. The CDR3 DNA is TGTGCCACCAGTGACCCAACGGGATCCTACAATGAGCAGTTCTTC.